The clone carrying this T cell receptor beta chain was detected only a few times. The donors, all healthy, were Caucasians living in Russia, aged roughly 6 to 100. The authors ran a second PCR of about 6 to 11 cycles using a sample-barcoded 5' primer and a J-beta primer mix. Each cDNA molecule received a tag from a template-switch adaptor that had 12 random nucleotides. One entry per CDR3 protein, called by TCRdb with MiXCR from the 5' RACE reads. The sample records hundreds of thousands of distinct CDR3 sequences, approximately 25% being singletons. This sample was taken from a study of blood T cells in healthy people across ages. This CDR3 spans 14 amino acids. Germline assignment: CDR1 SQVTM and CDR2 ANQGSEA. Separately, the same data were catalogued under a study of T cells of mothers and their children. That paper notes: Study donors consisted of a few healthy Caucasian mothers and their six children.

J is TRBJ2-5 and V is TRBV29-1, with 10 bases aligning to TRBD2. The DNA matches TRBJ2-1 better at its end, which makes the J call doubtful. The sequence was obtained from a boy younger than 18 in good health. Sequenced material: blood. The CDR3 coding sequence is TGCAGCGTTGTTTCTAGCGGGAGTACTAATGAGCAGTTCTTC. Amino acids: CSVVSSGSTNEQFF.